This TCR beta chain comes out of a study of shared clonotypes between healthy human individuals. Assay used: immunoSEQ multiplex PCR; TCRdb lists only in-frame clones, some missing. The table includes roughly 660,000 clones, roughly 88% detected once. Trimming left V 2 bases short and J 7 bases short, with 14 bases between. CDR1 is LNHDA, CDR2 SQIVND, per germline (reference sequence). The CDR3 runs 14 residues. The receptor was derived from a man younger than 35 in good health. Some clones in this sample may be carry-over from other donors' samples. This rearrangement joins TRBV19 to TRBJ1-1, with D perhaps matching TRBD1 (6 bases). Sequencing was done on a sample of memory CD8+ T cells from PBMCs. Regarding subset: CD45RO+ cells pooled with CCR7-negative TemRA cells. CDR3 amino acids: CASSITGGSGEAFF. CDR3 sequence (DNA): TGTGCCAGTAGTATAACGGGGGGCAGTGGTGAAGCTTTCTTT.